This T cell receptor (beta chain) derives from a study of Ad26.COV2.S vaccination and SARS-CoV-2 variants. Study results and limitations: People who got the vaccine had more spike-specific TCR breadth than people who got placebo.

About this clone: Its antigen is still unknown.

Treatment specified: roughly 19 received Ad26.COV2.S at low or high dose, single or two shots; several received placebo; per-sample allocation not given. Specimens were obtained on day 63 following the first vaccine or placebo injection. This CDR3 spans 14 amino acids. Germline loops: CDR1 MNHNY, CDR2 SVGAGI (reference sequence). The V and J ends lost 11 bases and 5 bases, in that order; junction bases with no gene match: 15. Generated by immunoSEQ multiplex PCR, the TCRdb table keeps only in-frame clones and is missing some. Among 510,000 or so clones listed, 87% were seen once. The receptor's source is a person aged 18-60 years who received the Ad26.COV2.S COVID-19 vaccine or a placebo. This chain connects TRBV6-6 to TRBJ2-7; 7 positions match TRBD2. The material sequenced was peripheral blood, taken in a trial of Ad26.COV2.S vaccine versus placebo. CDR3 in DNA: TGTGCCCCAGAGGAGCGGGAAGGGGCTAACGAGCAGTACTTC. Translating gives CAPEEREGANEQYF.